This T cell receptor beta chain originates from a study of a mutant IDH1 vaccine in newly diagnosed glioma. Time point defined: week 47, end of study. Vaccinated patients received 300 ug of mutant IDH1 20-mer peptide per dose, with topical imiquimod. Remarks on this clone: The target antigen is unknown.

CDR3 length equals 20 residues. Germline V CDR1 and CDR2: ENHRY, SYGVKD. V was pared by 4 bases and J by 5 bases, with 22 bases of the junction left unmatched. TCRdb's copy holds only in-frame clones and misses some; the assay was immunoSEQ multiplex PCR. The data contain roughly 51,000 clones, around 84% of them seen just once; the ten biggest clones take up approximately 4.3%. The specimen comprised PBMCs, sampled from a glioma patient whose treatment included an IDH1 peptide vaccine. The chain couples TRBV10-3 to TRBJ2-3, with TRBD2 identical over 9 bases. The receptor comes from a woman aged 25 to 39 with glioma. Some clones in this sample may be carry-over from other donors' samples. CDR3 sequence: CAISGGRGGIAGGPGDTQYF. As DNA, the CDR3 is TGTGCCATCAGTGGAGGGCGGGGTGGAATTGCGGGAGGGCCTGGAGATACGCAGTATTTT.